This TCR beta chain was found in a study of PD-1 blockade in classical Hodgkin lymphoma. Comments on this clone: Antigen specificity is unknown.

The assay was immunoSEQ multiplex PCR, and TCRdb's table has in-frame clones only and misses some. The sample consists of about 39,000 clones, roughly three quarters of them appearing once. Findings and limits, study-wide: CD4+ TCR diversity climbed significantly by C4D1, unlike CD8+ TCR diversity. Exclusion applied to patients who initiated nivolumab less than 1 year following ASCT. Those achieving complete response showed baseline diversity like newly diagnosed patients.

Every patient experienced relapse after autologous stem cell transplantation, and brentuximab vedotin exposure varied. When best responses were assessed, they were complete response, partial response or progressive disease. The material sequenced was peripheral blood mononuclear cells (PBMCs), taken before the second cycle of nivolumab. This TCR derives from a human donor with classical Hodgkin lymphoma.

CDR3 loop: CATGFSGFSSYEQYF. The CDR3 nucleotides are TGTGCCACCGGATTTAGCGGATTCAGCTCCTACGAGCAGTACTTC. The V and J genes are TRBV10-3 and TRBJ2-7; D possibly corresponds to TRBD2 (6 bases). The CDR3 spans 15 residues. Per germline, CDR1 ENHRY and CDR2 SYGVKD. Trimming left V 10 bases short and J 0 bases short, with 19 bases between.